This T cell receptor beta chain appears in the sequencing data of a study of CD8+ T cells in alopecia areata. The wider study: Patients took tofacitinib for 6 to 18 months, followed by 6 drug-free months. Severity was scored as percentage of affected scalp area in treated patients.

Reverse transcription of extracted RNA yielded cDNA, which provided the sequencing template. Produced via immunoSEQ multiplex PCR; TCRdb's table is partial and in-frame only. The table lists around 150,000 clones, 82% of them singletons. Study results and limitations: Scalp sequencing captures resident alphabeta T cells of normal skin too.

CDR1 is SQVTM, CDR2 ANQGSEA, per germline. The CDR3 has 16 residues. The V end was cut by 2 bases, the J end by 4 bases, with 18 bases between. Indicated treatment: oral pan-JAK inhibitor, 5-10 mg twice daily. This clone was detected a few times. Its antigen remains unknown. This TCR came from a human donor with alopecia areata. V usage is TRBV29-1 and J usage is TRBJ2-1; the D gene is possibly TRBD1 (6 bases). Source: CD8+ T cells sorted from blood, taken at week 4, from a patient treated with tofacitinib. DNA of the CDR3: TGCAGCGTTGAACCCCCGTTGAAGAGGGGGTACAATGAGCAGTTCTTC. Translation: CSVEPPLKRGYNEQFF.